This T cell receptor (beta chain) was captured by sequencing in a study of T cell responses to AZD1222 COVID-19 vaccine (dated by TCRdb to about 2021). Context from the whole study: Because spike-specific TCR depth and breadth did not differ between the two schedules, AZD1222 recipients who got a second dose at roughly 4 weeks were pooled with those who got a second dose at roughly 12 weeks. A total of 230 or so trial participants underwent TCR sequencing, of whom approximately 210 received two doses of AZD1222 and roughly 25 received two doses of the MenACWY control vaccine. Trial participants were enrolled by age into subgroups of 18-55, 56-69 and 70-plus years, and approximately 150, 30 and 60 TCR-sequenced participants, respectively, were included in these subgroups.

The sample's time point label, decoded: baseline before first vaccination. The vaccinee samples were drawn from two UK trials, COV001 and COV002, one of which was a single-blind randomized controlled phase 2/3 trial testing AZD1222 (ChAdOx1 nCoV-19) in healthy adults. Trial participant PBMC samples were collected at day 0 and day 28 after the second dose for TCRbeta chain sequencing. About this clone itself: What antigen it recognizes has not been identified. Per-nucleotide qualities are absent, and no much larger clonotype sits a single base away.

The germline V gene supplies CDR1 MGHRA and CDR2 YSYEKL. The CDR3, from cysteine to phenylalanine, totals 16 residues. CDR3 DNA is the only sequence kept; it has 48 bases, read in frame from the first base. V and J lose 3 bases and 2 bases, and a span of 16 bases separates them. The CDR3 regions of human TCRbeta chains were analyzed by immunosequencing. The study's processing was this. TCRs in the repertoires were matched against a reference library of SARS-CoV-2-specific TCRs that had been generated with the MIRA antigen-specificity platform. Breadth was defined as the fraction of unique TCRs that were SARS-CoV-2-associated. Depth was defined as the fraction of total T cells that were SARS-CoV-2-associated. Using the MIRA data, each spike-specific TCR was mapped to the spike region that the TCR reacts to and placed in a CD4 or CD8 class. Log10-transformed breadth and depth values were compared by one-way ANOVA with Sidak's multiple comparisons tests. The table was pulled from immuneACCESS by TCRdb, which kept in-frame rearrangements only. Such tables lose some clones; where checked, under half of the loss comes from unresolved V genes, and the rest has no known cause. Clone size and the V and J calls come from that table; the DNA yielded D and trimming. This sample is represented by around 140,000 clones; just under 95% of them were singletons. Around 1.7% of the sample comes from the top ten.

The study at large found these results: Spike-specific TCR breadth and depth rose significantly after two AZD1222 doses compared with day 0 and with MenACWY recipients. Reportedly, almost half of the unique spike-specific TCRs recognized epitopes lying outside the regions that are mutated in the B.1.351 and B.1.1.7 variants. Because no day 14 peak-response samples were available, the repertoires could be characterized only after the peak T cell response. In the small 56-69-year group, the increase in depth fell short of significance, most likely because of low power. Participants were mostly white British, with more females than males. The authors suggested clonal diversity may have been underestimated. CD4 TCRs associated with the vaccine covered the entire spike protein, and the dominant responses were in regions 160-218 and 743-854. Conclusions about previously exposed vaccinees were limited because only six or seven AZD1222 recipients were SARS-CoV-2 seropositive at baseline.

This clonotype was obtained from an adult in good health. The chain joins TRBV4-1 to TRBJ1-1; the D gene is unclear. This specimen was peripheral blood, taken on day 0 of AZD1222 vaccination. The CDR3 reads CASSHGPRNLNTEAFF. The nucleotides read TGCGCCAGCAGCCACGGCCCGCGCAACCTAAACACTGAAGCTTTCTTT.